This T cell receptor (beta chain) was recorded in a study of glioma-infiltrating T cells. Regarding the study as a whole: Only very few CDR3 sequences appeared in both tissue and blood. Non-neoplastic patients had below-expected tissue-blood divergence, while all gliomas exceeded expectation.

The iRepertoire nested amplicon-rescue multiplex PCR amplified TCR alpha and beta CDR3s from RNA. Input was roughly 85-400 ng of tissue mRNA or PBMC total RNA. TCRdb used MiXCR to reprocess the multiplex PCR reads, holding one entry per CDR3 protein. Found here are about 110,000 distinct CDR3 sequences, under 30% of them singletons; the top ten hold 35%. The V segment lost 2 bases and the J segment 2 bases; nucleotides outside the gene matches: 7. CDR1 SGHRS and CDR2 YFSETQ come from the germline V gene. CDR3 length: 15 residues. A few counts support this clonotype. Its antigen is currently unknown. This TCR derives from a human donor with low-grade glioma or glioblastoma, undergoing nonglioma brain surgery, or in good health (not recorded which). The specimen sequenced was glioma tissue, nonneoplastic brain tissue, or PBMCs (not recorded which). The rearrangement uses TRBV5-1 and TRBJ2-7, with 7 bases aligning to TRBD1. The DNA for the CDR3 is TGCGCCAGCAGCTTATACCGGGACAGAACCTACGAGCAGTACTTC. Its protein is CASSLYRDRTYEQYF.